The entry below describes one TCR beta chain. Its matching antigen is unknown. This sample was included in a study of radiotherapy plus CTLA-4 blockade in lung cancer. Whole-study context: An objective response was seen in approximately 17% of patients, and disease control in 30% to 35%. The study's findings and limits: Response, reportedly, was best predicted by interferon-beta along with early blood T cell clone dynamics. Tumor-derived TCR clones expanded in blood after radiotherapy plus ipilimumab.

This CDR3 has 17 amino acids. Trimming took 1 base from V and 4 from J; bases not matched to a gene: 4. In germline, CDR1 is SGHVS, CDR2 FNYEAQ. Data came from immunoSEQ multiplex PCR; TCRdb stores just in-frame clones and leaves some out. The sample holds roughly 88,000 clones; about four fifths are singletons and the top ten take 0.84%. Chemo-refractory metastatic non-small-cell lung cancer patients were treated with focal radiation plus CTLA-4 blockade with ipilimumab. This sequence was found in a human donor with non-small cell lung cancer who had stable disease on radiotherapy plus ipilimumab. This specimen was peripheral blood, taken from a patient treated with radiotherapy plus ipilimumab. The V and J genes are TRBV7-6 and TRBJ2-1; 13 bases are a match to TRBD2. CDR3 sequence (DNA): TGTGCCAGCAGCTTAGGTACTAGCGGGGGGGTATACAATGAGCAGTTCTTC. Its protein product is CASSLGTSGGVYNEQFF.